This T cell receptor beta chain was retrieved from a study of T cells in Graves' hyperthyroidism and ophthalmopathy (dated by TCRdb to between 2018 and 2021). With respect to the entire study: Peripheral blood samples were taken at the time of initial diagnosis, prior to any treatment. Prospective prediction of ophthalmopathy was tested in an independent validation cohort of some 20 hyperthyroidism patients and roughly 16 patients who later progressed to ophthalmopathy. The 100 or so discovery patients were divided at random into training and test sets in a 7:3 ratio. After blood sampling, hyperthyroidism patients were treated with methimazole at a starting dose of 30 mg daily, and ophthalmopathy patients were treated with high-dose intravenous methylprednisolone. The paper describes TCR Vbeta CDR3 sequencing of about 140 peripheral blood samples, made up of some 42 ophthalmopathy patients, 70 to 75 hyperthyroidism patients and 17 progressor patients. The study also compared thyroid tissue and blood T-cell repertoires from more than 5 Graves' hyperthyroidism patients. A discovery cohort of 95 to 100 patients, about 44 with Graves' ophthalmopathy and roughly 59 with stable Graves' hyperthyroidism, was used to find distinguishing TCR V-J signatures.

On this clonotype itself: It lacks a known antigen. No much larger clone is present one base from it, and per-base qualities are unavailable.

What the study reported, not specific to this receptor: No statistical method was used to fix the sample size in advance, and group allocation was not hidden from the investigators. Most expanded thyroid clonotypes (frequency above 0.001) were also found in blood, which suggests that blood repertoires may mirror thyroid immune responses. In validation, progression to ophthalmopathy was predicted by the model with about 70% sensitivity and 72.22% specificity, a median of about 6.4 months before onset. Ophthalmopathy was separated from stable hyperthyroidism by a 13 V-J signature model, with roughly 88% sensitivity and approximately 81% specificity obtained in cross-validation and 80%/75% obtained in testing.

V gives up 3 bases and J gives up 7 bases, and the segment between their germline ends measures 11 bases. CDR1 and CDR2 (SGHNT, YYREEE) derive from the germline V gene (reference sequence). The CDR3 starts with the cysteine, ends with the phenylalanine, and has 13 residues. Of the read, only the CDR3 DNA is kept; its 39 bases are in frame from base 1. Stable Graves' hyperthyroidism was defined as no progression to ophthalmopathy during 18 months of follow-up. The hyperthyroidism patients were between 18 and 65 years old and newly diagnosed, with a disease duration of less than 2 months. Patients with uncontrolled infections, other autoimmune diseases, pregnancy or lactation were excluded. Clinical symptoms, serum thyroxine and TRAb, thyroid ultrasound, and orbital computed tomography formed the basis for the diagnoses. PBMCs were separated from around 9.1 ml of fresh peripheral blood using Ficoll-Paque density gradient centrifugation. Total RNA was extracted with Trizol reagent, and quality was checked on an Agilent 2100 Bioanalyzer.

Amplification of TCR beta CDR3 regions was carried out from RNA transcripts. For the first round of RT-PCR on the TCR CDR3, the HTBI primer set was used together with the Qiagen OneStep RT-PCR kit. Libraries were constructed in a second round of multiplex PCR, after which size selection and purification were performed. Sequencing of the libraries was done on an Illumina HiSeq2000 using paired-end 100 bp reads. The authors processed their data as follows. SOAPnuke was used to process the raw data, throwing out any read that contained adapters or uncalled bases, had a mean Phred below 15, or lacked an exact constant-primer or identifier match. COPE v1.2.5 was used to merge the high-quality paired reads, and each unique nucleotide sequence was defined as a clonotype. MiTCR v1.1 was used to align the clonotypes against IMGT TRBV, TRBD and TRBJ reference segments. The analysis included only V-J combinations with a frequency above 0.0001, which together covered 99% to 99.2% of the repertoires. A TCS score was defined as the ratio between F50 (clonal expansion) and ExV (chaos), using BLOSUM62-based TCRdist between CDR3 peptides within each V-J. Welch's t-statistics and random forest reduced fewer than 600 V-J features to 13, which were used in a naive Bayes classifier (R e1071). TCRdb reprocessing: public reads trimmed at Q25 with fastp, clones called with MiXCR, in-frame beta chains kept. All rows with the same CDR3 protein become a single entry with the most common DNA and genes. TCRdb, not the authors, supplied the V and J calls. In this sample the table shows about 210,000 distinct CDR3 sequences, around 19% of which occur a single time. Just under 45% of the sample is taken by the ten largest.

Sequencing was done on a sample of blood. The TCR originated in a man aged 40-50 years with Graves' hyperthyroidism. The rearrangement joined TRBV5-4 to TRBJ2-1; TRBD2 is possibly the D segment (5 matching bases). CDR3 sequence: CASSSQQRNEQFF. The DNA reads TGTGCCAGCAGCTCGCAACAGCGGAATGAGCAGTTCTTC.